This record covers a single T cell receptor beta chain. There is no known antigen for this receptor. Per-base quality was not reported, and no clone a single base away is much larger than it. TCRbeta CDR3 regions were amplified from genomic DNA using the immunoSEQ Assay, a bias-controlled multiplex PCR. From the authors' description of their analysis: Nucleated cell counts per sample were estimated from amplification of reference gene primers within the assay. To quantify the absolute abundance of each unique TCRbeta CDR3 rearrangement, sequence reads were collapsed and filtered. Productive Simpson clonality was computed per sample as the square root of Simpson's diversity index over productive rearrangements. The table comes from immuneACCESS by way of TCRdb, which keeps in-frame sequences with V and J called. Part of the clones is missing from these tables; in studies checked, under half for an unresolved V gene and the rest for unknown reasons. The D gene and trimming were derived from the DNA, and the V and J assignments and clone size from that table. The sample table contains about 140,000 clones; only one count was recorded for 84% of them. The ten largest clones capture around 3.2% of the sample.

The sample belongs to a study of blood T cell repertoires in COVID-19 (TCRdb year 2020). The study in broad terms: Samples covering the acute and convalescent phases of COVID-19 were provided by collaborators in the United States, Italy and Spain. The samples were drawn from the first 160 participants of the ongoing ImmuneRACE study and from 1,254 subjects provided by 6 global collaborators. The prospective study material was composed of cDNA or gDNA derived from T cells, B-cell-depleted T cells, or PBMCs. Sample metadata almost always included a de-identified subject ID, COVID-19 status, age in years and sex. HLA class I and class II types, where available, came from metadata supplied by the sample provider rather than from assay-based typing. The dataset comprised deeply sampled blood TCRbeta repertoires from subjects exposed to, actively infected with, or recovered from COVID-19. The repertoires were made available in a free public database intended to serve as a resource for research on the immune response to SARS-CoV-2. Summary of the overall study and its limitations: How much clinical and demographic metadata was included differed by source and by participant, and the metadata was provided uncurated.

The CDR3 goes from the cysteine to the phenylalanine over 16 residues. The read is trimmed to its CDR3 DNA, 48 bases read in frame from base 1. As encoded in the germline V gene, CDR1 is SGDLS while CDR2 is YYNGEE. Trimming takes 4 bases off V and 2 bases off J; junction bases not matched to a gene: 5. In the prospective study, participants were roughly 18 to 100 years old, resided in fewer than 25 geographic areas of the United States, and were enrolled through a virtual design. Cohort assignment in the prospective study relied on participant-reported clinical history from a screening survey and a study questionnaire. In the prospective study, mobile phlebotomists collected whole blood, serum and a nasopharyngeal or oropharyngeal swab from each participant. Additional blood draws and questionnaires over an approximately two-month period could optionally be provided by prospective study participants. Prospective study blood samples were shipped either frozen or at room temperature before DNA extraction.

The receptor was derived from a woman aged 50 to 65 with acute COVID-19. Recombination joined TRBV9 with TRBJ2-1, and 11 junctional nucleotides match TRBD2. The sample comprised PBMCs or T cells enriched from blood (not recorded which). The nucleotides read TGTGCCAGCAGCATGAGACTAGCGGGGACCTACAATGAGCAGTTCTTC. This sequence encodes CASSMRLAGTYNEQFF.